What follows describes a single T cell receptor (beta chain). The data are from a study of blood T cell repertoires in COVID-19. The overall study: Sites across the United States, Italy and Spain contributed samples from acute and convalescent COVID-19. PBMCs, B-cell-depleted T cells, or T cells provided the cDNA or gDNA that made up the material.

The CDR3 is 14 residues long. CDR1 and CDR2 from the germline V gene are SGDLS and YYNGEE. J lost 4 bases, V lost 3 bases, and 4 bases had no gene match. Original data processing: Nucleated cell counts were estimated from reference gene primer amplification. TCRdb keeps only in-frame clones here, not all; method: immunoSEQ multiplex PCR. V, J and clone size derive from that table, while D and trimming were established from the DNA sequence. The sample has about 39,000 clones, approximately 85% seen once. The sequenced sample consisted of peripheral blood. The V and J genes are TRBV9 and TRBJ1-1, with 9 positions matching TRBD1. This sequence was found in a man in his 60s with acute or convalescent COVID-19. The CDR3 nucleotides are TGTGCCAGCAGCGCCACGACAGGGGGCACTGAAGCTTTCTTT. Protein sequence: CASSATTGGTEAFF.